Listed below are T cell receptor beta chains from one sample, sequenced in a study of blood T cells in healthy people across ages. Each CDR3 protein is one row after TCRdb ran MiXCR on the 5' RACE reads. The data show around 1.1 million distinct CDR3 sequences, less than 45% seen once. Sample: blood. The receptors originated from a man in his late teens or twenties in good health. CDR3s include the opening cysteine and the closing phenylalanine or tryptophan. The D gene is left open where the match is weak. Expanded clones are given a class, and other clones once, few, many or no size at all.

j_gene,v_gene,d_gene,abundance,CDR3aa,CDR3nt
TRBJ2-1,TRBV20-1,TRBD2,-,CSATGGLYNEQFF,TGCAGTGCTACGGGGGGGTTATACAATGAGCAGTTCTTC
TRBJ2-5,TRBV4-3,TRBD1,once,CASSQDGTGDETQYF,TGCGCCAGCAGCCAAGATGGGACAGGGGACGAGACCCAGTACTTC
TRBJ2-3,TRBV4-2,TRBD2,-,CASSPYLAGVEDTQYF,TGTGCCAGCAGCCCCTATCTAGCGGGGGTGGAAGATACGCAGTATTTT
TRBJ1-2,TRBV4-1,TRBD1,few,CASTSWTGSSGYTF,TGCGCCAGCACCTCTTGGACAGGGTCGTCCGGCTACACCTTC
TRBJ2-1,TRBV7-2,-,-,CASSFNGPVNEQFF,TGTGCCAGCAGCTTTAACGGGCCGGTTAATGAGCAGTTCTTC
TRBJ2-5,TRBV5-1,-,few,CASSLATEGKTQYF,TGCGCCAGCAGCTTGGCCACTGAGGGAAAGACCCAGTACTTC
TRBJ2-5,TRBV20-1,-,-,CSAREIGEVGQETQYF,TGCAGTGCTAGAGAGATTGGGGAAGTGGGCCAAGAGACCCAGTACTTC
TRBJ2-1,TRBV12-3/TRBV12-4,-,many,CASSRPQGATQSSYNEQFF,TGTGCCAGCAGTCGCCCTCAAGGCGCGACTCAGAGCTCCTACAATGAGCAGTTCTTC
TRBJ1-6,TRBV7-2,-,-,CASSLGPLRGVNSPLHF,TGTGCCAGCAGCTTAGGCCCCCTGAGGGGAGTAAATTCACCCCTCCACTTT
TRBJ1-4,TRBV4-3,TRBD1,few,CASSPGDRGNEKLFF,TGCGCCAGCAGCCCCGGGGACAGGGGGAATGAAAAACTGTTTTTT
TRBJ1-2,TRBV5-5,TRBD1,many,CASSSGQGAYGYTF,TGTGCCAGCAGTTCGGGACAGGGGGCATATGGCTACACCTTC
TRBJ2-5,TRBV9,-,-,CASGGDRRYETQYF,TGTGCCAGCGGCGGGGACCGGCGGTATGAGACCCAGTACTTC
TRBJ1-4,TRBV7-3,-,-,CASSSSDGGTNEKLFF,TGTGCCAGCAGCTCGTCGGACGGGGGAACTAATGAAAAACTGTTTTTT
TRBJ2-2,TRBV10-3,-,-,CAIRGLGGAHANTGELFF,TGTGCCATTAGAGGTCTTGGAGGGGCTCACGCGAACACCGGGGAGCTGTTTTTT
TRBJ2-1,TRBV12-3/TRBV12-4,TRBD2,few,CASSTGTSGGLHEQFF,TGTGCCAGCAGTACCGGGACTAGCGGGGGGCTACATGAGCAGTTCTTC
TRBJ2-1,TRBV15,-,-,CATSRDILASYNEQFF,TGTGCCACCAGCAGAGATATCCTAGCGAGTTATAATGAGCAGTTCTTC
TRBJ2-3,TRBV2,-,-,CASSSFSSPVTDTQYF,TGTGCCAGCAGTTCCTTCTCATCACCAGTCACAGATACGCAGTATTTT
TRBJ2-5,TRBV12-3/TRBV12-4,-,few,CASSHRTEKETQYF,TGTGCCAGCAGTCATCGGACAGAAAAAGAGACCCAGTACTTC
TRBJ2-7,TRBV6-2/TRBV6-3,TRBD2,-,CASSSERGLYEQYF,TGTGCCAGCAGTTCCGAGCGGGGGCTCTACGAGCAGTACTTC
TRBJ1-5,TRBV20-1,TRBD1,few,CSAAHRGDQPQHF,TGCAGTGCAGCTCACAGGGGGGATCAGCCCCAGCATTTT
TRBJ2-1,TRBV5-1,TRBD2,few,CASTPSGGAIEQFF,TGCGCCAGCACCCCTTCCGGGGGGGCGATTGAGCAGTTCTTC
TRBJ2-3,TRBV4-1,-,many,CASSQGPADTQYF,TGCGCCAGCAGCCAAGGACCTGCAGATACGCAGTATTTT
TRBJ1-5,TRBV20-1,-,few,CSVGEVGQPQHF,TGCAGTGTCGGGGAGGTTGGTCAGCCCCAGCATTTT
TRBJ2-7,TRBV6-2/TRBV6-3,-,few,CASDDRSYEQYF,TGTGCCAGCGATGACAGGTCCTACGAGCAGTACTTC
TRBJ1-5,TRBV20-1,-,-,CSARKGVERPQHF,TGCAGTGCTAGGAAGGGGGTCGAACGGCCCCAGCATTTT
TRBJ2-3,TRBV4-1,-,-,CAGSQFVGASAQGTQYF,TGCGCCGGCAGCCAATTCGTGGGGGCGTCAGCTCAGGGTACGCAGTATTTT
TRBJ2-3,TRBV29-1,TRBD2,-,CSVGGGAGDTQYF,TGCAGCGTTGGCGGGGGGGCTGGAGATACGCAGTATTTT
TRBJ1-1,TRBV7-2,-,-,CASSLWGTGHTEAFF,TGTGCCAGCAGCTTATGGGGTACGGGACACACTGAAGCTTTCTTT
TRBJ2-2,TRBV14,TRBD1,-,CASSTGQGAHTGELFF,TGTGCCAGCAGCACAGGACAGGGGGCGCACACCGGGGAGCTGTTTTTT
TRBJ1-2,TRBV29-1,-,few,CSVEENLDYGYTF,TGCAGCGTTGAAGAAAATCTAGACTATGGCTACACCTTC
TRBJ1-2,TRBV6-6,-,-,CASSSRDPNPYGYTF,TGTGCCAGCAGTTCCCGGGACCCCAACCCCTATGGCTACACCTTC
TRBJ1-2,TRBV10-3,TRBD1,few,CATSGQGFYGYTF,TGTGCCACCTCGGGACAGGGGTTCTATGGCTACACCTTC
TRBJ1-1,TRBV12-3/TRBV12-4,-,-,CASSLQRVAFF,TGTGCCAGCAGTTTACAGAGGGTCGCTTTCTTT
TRBJ2-7,TRBV4-3,-,-,CASSQEYEYNEQYF,TGCGCCAGCAGCCAAGAGTACGAGTACAATGAGCAGTACTTC
TRBJ1-4,TRBV11-2,-,-,CASSLSTEEKLFF,TGTGCCAGCAGCTTAAGCACAGAAGAAAAACTGTTTTTT
TRBJ2-2,TRBV30,-,-,CAWTRNKGGELFF,TGTGCCTGGACCCGAAACAAGGGCGGGGAGCTGTTTTTT
TRBJ1-2,TRBV6-1,-,-,CASREVGSGYTF,TGTGCCAGCAGGGAAGTGGGAAGTGGCTACACCTTC
TRBJ2-3,TRBV12-3/TRBV12-4,-,-,CASSLNIGTLTDTQYF,TGTGCCAGCAGCCTTAACATCGGGACACTCACAGATACGCAGTATTTT
TRBJ2-1,TRBV4-2,-,few,CASSQESVYEQFF,TGTGCCAGCAGCCAAGAGAGCGTCTATGAGCAGTTCTTC
TRBJ2-7,TRBV4-3,-,many,CASSKGNEQYF,TGCGCCAGCTCCAAAGGGAATGAGCAGTACTTC
TRBJ2-7,TRBV20-1,-,-,CSARVQSEQYF,TGCAGTGCTAGAGTTCAGTCCGAGCAGTACTTC
TRBJ2-5,TRBV10-3,TRBD1,-,CAIRGTGRAETQYF,TGTGCCATCAGGGGGACAGGGAGGGCAGAGACCCAGTACTTC